The sequence of this T cell receptor (beta chain) was determined in a study of neurological immune-mediated disorders. General observations from the study: In HTLV-1-associated myelopathy, TCR clonal expansion was greatest, whereas multiple sclerosis had the least, falling below healthy controls.

This clonotype was observed at least ten times. Its antigen is unidentified. TCRdb reprocessed the 5' RACE reads with MiXCR, giving one entry per CDR3 protein. Of tens of thousands of distinct CDR3 sequences in the sample, less than 5% are singletons; the top ten hold 2.9%. The CDR3 runs to 17 residues. V lost 0 bases and J lost 3; bases outside the gene matches: 7. Per germline, CDR1 SGHRS and CDR2 YFSETQ. The sequence was obtained from a man aged 50 to 59 with multiple sclerosis. The chain employs TRBV5-1 and TRBJ2-5; 11 positions agree with TRBD1. Sequencing was done on a sample of PBMCs. For the CDR3, the DNA is TGCGCCAGCAGCTTGGCGACACGGACAGGGGGCGAAGAGACCCAGTACTTC. Residues: CASSLATRTGGEETQYF.